The next 29 T cell receptor beta chains were all read from a single sample in a study of blood T cells in healthy people across ages (dated by TCRdb to about 2015). Library creation used 5' RACE. Sequencing used an Illumina HiSeq 2500. A second PCR of about 6 to 11 cycles was performed with a sample-barcoded 5' primer and a J-beta primer mix. TCRdb applied fastp at Q25 and MiXCR to the public reads, then kept only in-frame beta chains. Each entry merges the rows of one CDR3 protein and shows their most common DNA and genes. The sample data list about 730,000 distinct CDR3 sequences, and around 46% of these were observed just once. Jointly, the top ten make up 20% to 25% of the sample. The sequencing sample was made of blood. The receptor source for this set is a woman aged 60-75 years in good health.

This clonotype came up a few times. This chain connects TRBV7-9 to TRBJ1-5; 7 bases are a match to TRBD1. The V segment lost 4 bases and the J segment 0 bases; nucleotides outside the gene matches: 9. The germline CDR1 and CDR2 sequences are SEHNR and FQNEAQ (reference sequence). The CDR3 consists of 17 residues. CDR3 amino acids: CASSSSRGQNSNQPQHF. Here the CDR3 DNA reads TGTGCCAGCAGCTCCTCCCGGGGACAGAATAGCAATCAGCCCCAGCATTTT.

This clonotype was observed a few times. The chain recombines TRBV5-1 with TRBJ2-7; 10 bases map to TRBD1. Germline-derived CDR1 and CDR2 are SGHRS and YFSETQ. The length of the CDR3 is 16 residues. J lost 5 bases, V lost 2 bases, and 10 bases had no gene match. The CDR3 loop reads CASSFWTGGTVDEQYF. The CDR3 bases are TGCGCCAGCAGCTTTTGGACAGGGGGGACGGTAGACGAGCAGTACTTC. The whole variable domain, remainder taken from reference TRBV5-1 and TRBJ2-7, is KAGVTQTPRYLIKTRGQQVTLSCSPISGHRSVSWYQQTPGQGLQFLFEYFSETQRNKGNFPGRFSGRQFSNSRSEMNVSTLELGDSALYLCASSFWTGGTVDEQYFGPGTRLTVT.

In this sample, this clonotype turned up a few times. The chain has TRBV6-6 and TRBJ2-3, with 8 bases aligning to TRBD2. The germline V gene encodes CDR1 MNHNY and CDR2 SVGAGI (reference sequence). V trimming: 5 bases; J trimming: 6 bases; junction bases outside the gene matches: 7. CDR3 length: 14 amino acids. The CDR3 sequence: CASSPGGPGDTQYF. DNA of the CDR3: TGTGCCAGCAGTCCGGGGGGGCCAGGGGATACGCAGTATTTT.

The V and J genes are TRBV9 and TRBJ2-7; 8 positions agree with TRBD2. Germline CDR1 SGDLS, CDR2 YYNGEE. The CDR3 spans 15 residues. Germline trimming cut 2 bases from V and 3 bases from J; bases unmatched to any gene: 7. The CDR3 DNA reads TGTGCCAGCAGCGTGGGGTCTAGCGGGTTCTACGAGCAGTACTTC. It encodes CASSVGSSGFYEQYF.

A few counts support this clonotype. J is TRBJ2-5 and V is TRBV4-2; 7 nucleotides match TRBD1. Looked up from germline, CDR1 is LGHNA and CDR2 is YNFKEQ. This CDR3 spans 14 amino acids. J was trimmed by 2 bases and V by 4 bases; bases with no gene match: 4. For the CDR3, the DNA is TGTGCCAGCAGCCGCTACAGGGGACAAGAGACCCAGTACTTC. Translated, it gives CASSRYRGQETQYF.

The DNA for the CDR3 is TGCGCCAGCAGCTTGACGGACAGCGGGGATAGCAATCAGCCCCAGCATTTT. It yields the protein CASSLTDSGDSNQPQHF. J is TRBJ1-5 and V is TRBV5-1; the D gene is possibly TRBD1 (6 bases). This CDR3 is built from 17 residues. Germline-derived CDR1 and CDR2 are SGHRS and YFSETQ. V dropped 1 base and J dropped 0 bases, with 14 bases sitting between them.

The CDR3 coding sequence is TGTGCCAGCAGTTCAGGGACGGACGATAATTCACCCCTCCACTTT. Protein: CASSSGTDDNSPLHF. This rearrangement joins TRBV6-6 to TRBJ1-6; D might be TRBD1 (5 bases). CDR1 is MNHNY, CDR2 SVGAGI, per germline (reference sequence). This CDR3 contains 15 residues. Trimming stripped 4 bases from V and 5 bases from J, with 12 bases between.

The chain employs TRBV5-1 and TRBJ2-3, with D possibly matching TRBD2 (5 bases). The CDR3 length is 18 residues. The germline V and J ends were trimmed by 4 bases and 0 bases, with 21 bases remaining between them. Germline assignment: CDR1 SGHRS and CDR2 YFSETQ. The CDR3 region has the DNA TGCGCCAGCAGCGGGGAGCAGGAAAGGATTGCTAGCACAGATACGCAGTATTTT. Protein sequence: CASSGEQERIASTDTQYF.

The CDR3 bases are TGTGCCAGCCGACCACGGGTGGCGGCTGACAATGAGCAGTTCTTC. This translates into CASRPRVAADNEQFF. The chain couples TRBV7-9 to TRBJ2-1; unclear D gene. CDR1 SEHNR and CDR2 FQNEAQ come from the germline V gene (reference sequence). V lost 8 bases, J lost 5 bases, and 19 bases lay in between. The CDR3 is made up of 15 amino acids. Full variable domain (rest looked up from reference TRBV7-9 and TRBJ2-1): DTGVSQNPRHKITKRGQNVTFRCDPISEHNRLYWYRQTLGQGPEFLTYFQNEAQLEKSRLLSDRFSAERPKGSFSTLEIQRTEQGDSAMYLCASRPRVAADNEQFFGPGTRLTVL.

CDR3 DNA sequence: TGTGCCAGCAGACCAAGTTGGAAGGACTCCTACAATGAGCAGTTCTTC. Its translation is CASRPSWKDSYNEQFF. This chain uses TRBV11-1 with TRBJ2-1; no clear D gene. This CDR3 has 16 amino acids. The germline V and J ends were trimmed by 6 bases and 0 bases, with 15 bases remaining between them. Germline CDR1 and CDR2: SGHAT and FQDESV (reference sequence).

In this sample, this clonotype turned up many times. The chain joins TRBV3-1 to TRBJ2-7; TRBD2 agrees at 7 bases. CDR3 length: 15 amino acids. CDR1 and CDR2 from the germline V gene are LGHDT and YNNKEL (reference sequence). The junction had 9 bases not matched to a gene; V was cut back by 2 bases and J by 5 bases. CDR3 DNA sequence: TGTGCCAGCAGCCAATGGGCGGGAGAGCAAGACGAGCAGTACTTC. Amino acid sequence: CASSQWAGEQDEQYF.

As for this clonotype: Since a much larger clone is just one base distant, this may be a read error. V usage is TRBV7-3 and J usage is TRBJ2-1; 7 nucleotides agree with TRBD1. There are 15 residues in the CDR3. CDR1 SGHTA and CDR2 FQGTGA come from the germline V gene. Trimming removed 4 bases from V and 5 bases from J; junction bases left unmatched: 8. CDR3 sequence reads: CASSSDRAYNNEQFF. CDR3 in DNA: TGTGCCAGCAGCTCCGACAGGGCTTACAACAATGAGCAGTTCTTC.

This clonotype appeared a single time. At one boundary the junction diverges from the germline segment, which might be a read error. The rearrangement links TRBV7-3 to TRBJ1-2; TRBD1 aligns across 9 bases. This CDR3 is 14 amino acids long. CDR1 SGHTA and CDR2 FQGTGA come from the germline V gene. The CDR3 DNA sequence: TGCGCCAGCAGCGTCACAGGGGGCCACTATGGCTACACCTTC. Its protein product is CASSVTGGHYGYTF.

The chain uses TRBV20-1 and TRBJ2-4; D gene unclear. The CDR3 is made up of 12 amino acids. The ends were cut back, 0 bases at V and 13 bases at J, with 13 bases in the middle. Germline V lookup: CDR1 DFQATT, CDR2 SNEGSKA (reference sequence). CDR3 DNA sequence: TGCAGTGCTAGAGATAGCCTTTACGGGCAGTACTTC. Translating gives CSARDSLYGQYF.

The J gene is TRBJ2-1, the V gene TRBV28; unclear D gene. The CDR3 has 14 residues. Germline CDR1 and CDR2: MDHEN and SYDVKM. V gave up 11 bases and J gave up 1 base, with 15 bases separating them. The CDR3 loop is CASAPVRSYNEQFF. DNA for the CDR3: TGTGCCTCGGCTCCGGTGAGATCCTACAATGAGCAGTTCTTC.

The chain couples TRBV12-5 to TRBJ2-3, with 7 bases identical to TRBD1. Looked up from germline, CDR1 is LGHNT and CDR2 is FRNRAP. V dropped 6 bases and J dropped 0; count of bases not matched to a gene: 6. The length of the CDR3 is 15 residues. The CDR3 loop reads CASGSGGSSTDTQYF. For the CDR3, the DNA is TGTGCTAGTGGATCAGGGGGATCCAGCACAGATACGCAGTATTTT.

This clonotype was counted between two and nine times. V and J are TRBV7-2 and TRBJ2-7; possible D gene TRBD2, 6 bases. V lost 2 bases and J lost 6, with 14 bases in between. This CDR3 region has 14 residues. Germline loops: CDR1 SGHTA, CDR2 FQGNSA. The CDR3 loop is CASSLNPGGSEQYF. In DNA form, the CDR3 reads TGTGCCAGCAGCTTAAATCCAGGAGGGAGCGAGCAGTACTTC.

Only a few counts were recorded for this clonotype. The chain combines TRBV2 with TRBJ1-4; maybe TRBD1 (5 bases). Germline lookup yields CDR1 SNHLY and CDR2 FYNNEI. V gave up 6 bases and J gave up 0 bases, with 8 bases separating them. The CDR3 runs to 14 residues. The CDR3 spells CASRRQSTNEKLFF. The CDR3 nucleotides are TGTGCCAGCAGACGACAGTCAACTAATGAAAAACTGTTTTTT.

As regards this clonotype: The final CDR3 position lacks the conserved phenylalanine or tryptophan, pointing to a likely read error. The chain recombines TRBV24-1 with TRBJ2-1; 10 bases match TRBD1. The ends lost 7 bases at V and 6 bases at J; junction bases unmatched: 11. The germline V gene encodes CDR1 KGHDR and CDR2 SFDVKD. The CDR3 has 16 residues. In nucleotides, the CDR3 is TGTGCCACCAGAGGGGACAGGGGAGGGGATTTCAATGAGCAGTTCTCC. This gives the protein CATRGDRGGDFNEQFS.

With respect to this clonotype: Given a much more abundant clone one base away, this may be a read error. This rearrangement joins TRBV7-9 to TRBJ2-3; D remains ambiguous. Germline V gene sequence: CDR1 SEHNR, CDR2 FQNEAQ (reference sequence). The CDR3 contains 12 residues. DNA for the CDR3: TGTTCCAGCAGTCCCAATTATGATACGCAGTATTTT. Protein: CSSSPNYDTQYF.

This clonotype was seen ten or more times. The rearrangement links TRBV12-3 or TRBV12-4 to TRBJ2-5; tentative D call: TRBD2 (6 bases). The CDR3 extends over 14 amino acids. Trimming stripped 6 bases from V and 5 bases from J, with 16 bases between. CDR3 residues: CASSLTLATETQYF. The DNA for the CDR3 is TGTGCCAGCAGCCTCACCCTAGCGACGGAGACCCAGTACTTC.

V is TRBV6-1 and J is TRBJ2-6; D gene uncertain. The CDR3 spans 13 residues. V was clipped by 3 bases and J by 2 bases, with 2 bases between them. Germline V lookup: CDR1 MNHNS, CDR2 SASEGT. The CDR3 DNA is TGTGCCAGCAGTGACCCTGGGGCCAACGTCCTGACTTTC. The encoded protein is CASSDPGANVLTF.

This clonotype was seen once. The chain couples TRBV20-1 to TRBJ2-1; D is unresolved. V was pared by 6 bases and J by 4 bases, with 19 bases between. The CDR3 has 15 residues. CDR1 is DFQATT, CDR2 SNEGSKA, per germline (reference sequence). The CDR3 bases are TGCAGTGCAGCTCTGGCTAACGGTGCTTACAATGAGCAGTTCTTC. As protein: CSAALANGAYNEQFF.

This clonotype was seen only a few times. The chain carries TRBV20-1 and TRBJ1-2; tentatively, D is TRBD1 (5 bases). CDR1 DFQATT and CDR2 SNEGSKA come from the germline V gene (reference sequence). The CDR3 is 14 residues long. Trimming stripped 6 bases from V and 2 bases from J, with 16 bases between. The CDR3 nucleotides read TGCAGTGCGGGAACAGGAGGAAGCAACTATGGCTACACCTTC. It encodes CSAGTGGSNYGYTF.

This chain connects TRBV7-2 to TRBJ1-2; 7 nucleotides line up with TRBD1. The germline V gene has CDR1 SGHTA and CDR2 FQGNSA. V shed 1 base, J shed 5 bases, and the junction held 7 bases outside the gene matches. The CDR3 loop spans 15 amino acids. In DNA form, the CDR3 reads TGTGCCAGCAGCTTAGGGATTAAGGGGGCTTATGGCTACACCTTC. This translates into CASSLGIKGAYGYTF.

The genes are TRBV3-1 and TRBJ2-3; the match to TRBD1 covers 7 bases. This CDR3 spans 15 amino acids. J lost 4 bases, V lost 4 bases, and 8 bases had no gene match. Germline CDR1 and CDR2: LGHDT and YNNKEL (reference sequence). CDR3 bases: TGTGCCAGCAGCCTCCACTCCGACAGGGCAGATACGCAGTATTTT. Protein product: CASSLHSDRADTQYF.

This clonotype has just a few counts. CDR3 sequence reads: CASTKSGLAGVAEQFF. DNA of the CDR3: TGTGCCAGCACCAAGTCCGGACTAGCGGGAGTGGCTGAGCAGTTCTTC. The chain carries TRBV7-9 and TRBJ2-1; 13 nucleotides align to TRBD2. The V gene's germline CDR1 is SEHNR and CDR2 FQNEAQ (reference sequence). CDR3 size: 16 residues. V was pared by 7 bases and J by 9 bases, with 12 bases of the junction left unmatched. Full variable domain (missing parts from reference TRBV7-9 and TRBJ2-1): DTGVSQNPRHKITKRGQNVTFRCDPISEHNRLYWYRQTLGQGPEFLTYFQNEAQLEKSRLLSDRFSAERPKGSFSTLEIQRTEQGDSAMYLCASTKSGLAGVAEQFFGPGTRLTVL.

This clonotype was observed a handful of times. The chain combines TRBV24-1 with TRBJ2-3; D is uncertain. Germline CDR1 reads KGHDR; CDR2 reads SFDVKD. The CDR3 covers 13 residues. The ends were cut back, 3 bases at V and 5 bases at J, with 8 bases in the middle. As DNA, the CDR3 is TGTGCCACCAGTGATATCACAAGAGATACGCAGTATTTT. This sequence encodes CATSDITRDTQYF.

Points on this clonotype: The junction departs from germline at one end; a sequencing error may be responsible. The chain couples TRBV20-1 to TRBJ2-7; TRBD1 matches 11 bases. Germline CDR1 and CDR2: DFQATT and SNEGSKA (reference sequence). This CDR3 spans 14 amino acids. For the CDR3, the DNA is TGTAGTGTTACGGCGGGACAGGGGGCCTACGAGCAGTACTTC. Its protein product is CSVTAGQGAYEQYF.